Shown below are 7 T cell receptor beta chains from a single sample sequenced in a study of metastatic and nonmetastatic thyroid tumors. No patient had received any treatment before thyroid surgery. Via MiXCR, TCRdb re-called the PCR reads. The sample carries 84,000 or so clones, over 8.5% recorded once. The specimen sequenced was blood. These receptor sequences come from a female donor with papillary thyroid cancer or a benign thyroid nodule (not recorded which). Some clones in this sample may be carry-over from other donors' samples.

This clone showed up just a few times. The CDR3 nucleotides read TGTGCCAGCAGCCCCCGCGGGGGTCCTAGCACAGATACGCAGTATTTT. Protein product: CASSPRGGPSTDTQYF. This sequence joins TRBV11-1 and TRBJ2-3; 7 positions agree with TRBD2. Germline assignment: CDR1 SGHAT and CDR2 FQDESV (reference sequence). V lost 5 bases to trimming and J lost 0 bases; unmatched junction nucleotides: 8. The length of the CDR3 is 16 residues.

V is TRBV6-1 and J is TRBJ1-5; 10 nucleotides agree with TRBD1. Per germline, CDR1 MNHNS and CDR2 SASEGT. The CDR3 is made up of 14 amino acids. With 6 bases clipped from V and 6 bases from J, the junction kept 5 bases outside the gene matches. The CDR3: CASRTGTGAQPQHF. Written as DNA, the CDR3 is TGTGCCAGCAGAACCGGGACAGGGGCTCAGCCCCAGCATTTT.

There are many counts of this clone. Other nucleotide sequences from this sample produce the same CDR3. The gene calls are TRBV2 and TRBJ2-5, with 8 bases fitting TRBD2. This CDR3 comprises 15 residues. Germline V gene data show CDR1 as SNHLY and CDR2 as FYNNEI. V dropped 1 base and J dropped 5; count of bases not matched to a gene: 6. The CDR3 loop reads CASSEERGRVETQYF. CDR3 coding DNA: TGTGCCAGCAGTGAAGAGCGGGGGCGGGTGGAGACCCAGTACTTC.

Comment on this clone: Given a much more abundant clone one base away, this may be a read error. The chain carries TRBV4-1 and TRBJ1-1; D remains ambiguous. CDR3 length: 13 residues. V lost 1 base to trimming and J lost 1 base, with 4 bases between them. Germline V gene lookup returns CDR1 MGHRA and CDR2 YSYEKL. The CDR3 region has the DNA TGCGCCAGCAGCCAAGCAGCGAACACTGAAGCTTTCTTT. This gives the protein CASSQAANTEAFF.

This clone has at least ten counts. The rearrangement links TRBV6-1 to TRBJ2-7; TRBD2 matches at 10 bases. V shed 0 bases and J 5 bases; nucleotides not matched to a gene: 4. Germline CDR1 is MNHNS and CDR2 is SASEGT. The CDR3 sequence is 15 residues long. The CDR3 loop is CASSEASGGANEQYF. The CDR3 DNA follows: TGTGCCAGCAGTGAAGCCAGCGGGGGGGCCAACGAGCAGTACTTC.

This clone was counted between two and nine times. A much larger clone is a single base away; this may be a read error. V gene TRBV19 combines with J gene TRBJ2-2; D is possibly TRBD1 (6 bases). V lost 4 bases and J lost 3, with 15 bases in between. The CDR3 extends over 16 amino acids. CDR1 and CDR2 from the germline V gene are LNHDA and SQIVND (reference sequence). The CDR3 region has the DNA TGTGCCAGTAGTACCCAGGGGTTTGGGGACACCGGGGAGCTGTTTTTT. It encodes CASSTQGFGDTGELFF. Drawing the rest from reference TRBV19 and TRBJ2-2, the complete variable domain is DGGITQSPKYLFRKEGQNVTLSCEQNLNHDAMYWYRQDPGQGLRLIYYSQIVNDFQKGDIAEGYSVSREKKESFPLTVTSAQKNPTAFYLCASSTQGFGDTGELFFGEGSRLTVL.

The V gene is TRBV30, the J gene TRBJ1-1, with D unclear. There are 13 residues in the CDR3. The V and J ends lost 3 bases and 0 bases respectively, with 8 bases between them. Looked up from germline, CDR1 is GTSNPN and CDR2 is SVGIG (reference sequence). The CDR3 DNA sequence: TGTGCCTGGAGCCTCGATCTGAACACTGAAGCTTTCTTT. Its translation: CAWSLDLNTEAFF. Filled out from reference TRBV30 and TRBJ1-1, the complete variable domain reads SQTIHQWPATLVQPVGSPLSLECTVEGTSNPNLYWYRQAAGRGLQLLFYSVGIGQISSEVPQNLSASRPQDRQFILSSKKLLLSDSGFYLCAWSLDLNTEAFFGQGTRLTVV.